The rows below give T cell receptor beta chains drawn from one sample of a study of regulatory T cells. The method was immunoSEQ multiplex PCR; TCRdb's version includes in-frame clones alone and lacks a portion of them. The sample lists 3,500 to 4,500 clones; 75% to 95% were seen once. Sequencing used CD4+ Tregs sorted from blood. The receptors come from a child younger than 10 with CD3G deficiency. Each CDR3 is given with its conserved first and last residue. A D gene is named only where the DNA matches it firmly. For some rows the clone size is stated as once, few or many, or as a class when expanded; others skip it.

abundance: -; d_gene: -; v_gene: TRBV28; j_gene: TRBJ2-1; CDR3nt: TGTGCCAGCAGCCAACAGGGAGATGAGCAGTTCTTC; CDR3aa: CASSQQGDEQFF
abundance: few; d_gene: -; v_gene: TRBV6-6; j_gene: TRBJ2-2; CDR3nt: TGTGCCAGCACCCTCGTCCAAGGGTCGGGCACCGGGGAGCTGTTTTTT; CDR3aa: CASTLVQGSGTGELFF
abundance: -; d_gene: TRBD1; v_gene: TRBV6-1; j_gene: TRBJ1-2; CDR3nt: TGTGCCAGCACGAGACAGGGGAGGTATGGCTATGGCTACACCTTC; CDR3aa: CASTRQGRYGYGYTF
abundance: -; d_gene: TRBD1; v_gene: TRBV7-9; j_gene: TRBJ1-1; CDR3nt: TGTGCCAGCAGCCCGACAGGGGGCCCCAACACTGAAGCTTTCTTT; CDR3aa: CASSPTGGPNTEAFF
abundance: -; d_gene: TRBD2; v_gene: TRBV10-2; j_gene: TRBJ2-7; CDR3nt: TGCGCCAGCAGGGCTAGCGGGAGCTACGAGCAGTACTTC; CDR3aa: CASRASGSYEQYF
abundance: -; d_gene: -; v_gene: TRBV28; j_gene: TRBJ2-7; CDR3nt: TGTGCCAGCAGGTCCACCGGAGCCTACTACGAGCAGTACTTC; CDR3aa: CASRSTGAYYEQYF
abundance: -; d_gene: -; v_gene: TRBV7-8; j_gene: TRBJ2-2; CDR3nt: TGTGCCAGCAGCCCCGTCCCGGGGGGCCCTTACACCGGGGAGCTGTTTTTT; CDR3aa: CASSPVPGGPYTGELFF
abundance: -; d_gene: TRBD2; v_gene: TRBV28; j_gene: TRBJ2-7; CDR3nt: TGTGCCAGCAGTCGCGCGCTAGCGGGACGATACGAGCAGTACTTC; CDR3aa: CASSRALAGRYEQYF
abundance: -; d_gene: -; v_gene: TRBV7-9; j_gene: TRBJ2-1; CDR3nt: TGTGCCAGCAGCTTAGATCGTCAGGAGCAGTTCTTC; CDR3aa: CASSLDRQEQFF
abundance: -; d_gene: -; v_gene: TRBV28; j_gene: TRBJ2-2; CDR3nt: TGTGCCAGCAGTATCCGAGGGGGCGGGAGGAGAGCCGGGGAGCTGTTTTTT; CDR3aa: CASSIRGGGRRAGELFF
abundance: -; d_gene: -; v_gene: TRBV6-1; j_gene: TRBJ1-4; CDR3nt: TGTGCCAGCAGTGATTGGGGTAATGAAAAACTGTTTTTT; CDR3aa: CASSDWGNEKLFF
abundance: -; d_gene: TRBD2; v_gene: TRBV5-1; j_gene: TRBJ2-7; CDR3nt: TGCGCCAGCAGCCCGGGACTAGCGGGCGGGAGCTCCTACGAGCAGTACTTC; CDR3aa: CASSPGLAGGSSYEQYF
abundance: -; d_gene: TRBD1; v_gene: TRBV5-1; j_gene: TRBJ1-1; CDR3nt: TGCGCCAGCAGCTTGGTGGGGACAGGAGACCAAGCTTTCTTT; CDR3aa: CASSLVGTGDQAFF
abundance: -; d_gene: TRBD1; v_gene: TRBV6-1; j_gene: TRBJ2-7; CDR3nt: TGTGCCACCTCAAAGGTGGGACAGGGGGCCTACGAGCAGTACTTC; CDR3aa: CATSKVGQGAYEQYF
abundance: -; d_gene: -; v_gene: TRBV5-1; j_gene: TRBJ1-2; CDR3nt: TGCGCCAGCAGGTCGGGTGTAGAGTTTGGCTACACCTTC; CDR3aa: CASRSGVEFGYTF
abundance: -; d_gene: -; v_gene: TRBV28; j_gene: TRBJ2-7; CDR3nt: TGTGCCAGCAGACGGGGTCGTGGCGAGCAGTACTTC; CDR3aa: CASRRGRGEQYF
abundance: -; d_gene: TRBD1; v_gene: TRBV10-3; j_gene: TRBJ2-1; CDR3nt: TGTGCCATCAGTGAGTACCCGGGACAGGGAGAAGAGCAGTTCTTC; CDR3aa: CAISEYPGQGEEQFF
abundance: -; d_gene: -; v_gene: TRBV18; j_gene: TRBJ1-2; CDR3nt: TGTGCCAGCTCACCAGCGGGGGGAAACTATGGCTACACCTTC; CDR3aa: CASSPAGGNYGYTF
abundance: -; d_gene: -; v_gene: TRBV28; j_gene: TRBJ2-5; CDR3nt: TGTGCCAGCGGGGGATGGAAGGAGACCCAGTACTTC; CDR3aa: CASGGWKETQYF
abundance: -; d_gene: -; v_gene: TRBV5-1; j_gene: TRBJ2-2; CDR3nt: TGCGCCAGCAGCTTACAAGTCACCGGGGAGCTGTTTTTT; CDR3aa: CASSLQVTGELFF
abundance: -; d_gene: -; v_gene: TRBV6-1; j_gene: TRBJ1-2; CDR3nt: TGTGCCAGCAGGGACAGTTTCTATGGCTACACCTTC; CDR3aa: CASRDSFYGYTF
abundance: -; d_gene: -; v_gene: TRBV6-6; j_gene: TRBJ1-4; CDR3nt: TGTGCCAGCAGTTACTCTGGGGCAAGGGAAAAACTGTTTTTT; CDR3aa: CASSYSGAREKLFF
abundance: once; d_gene: -; v_gene: TRBV19; j_gene: TRBJ2-2; CDR3nt: TGTGCCAGTAGTATCGAGGGCCGGAACACCGGGGAGCTGTTTTTT; CDR3aa: CASSIEGRNTGELFF
abundance: -; d_gene: TRBD2; v_gene: TRBV28; j_gene: TRBJ2-7; CDR3nt: TGTGCCAGCAGCCCTCTAGCGGATCAGGCCTACGAGCAGTACTTC; CDR3aa: CASSPLADQAYEQYF
abundance: -; d_gene: -; v_gene: TRBV27; j_gene: TRBJ2-1; CDR3nt: TGTGCCAGCAGTTTAGACCCTAGATACAATGAGCAGTTCTTC; CDR3aa: CASSLDPRYNEQFF
abundance: -; d_gene: TRBD2; v_gene: TRBV28; j_gene: TRBJ2-7; CDR3nt: TGTGCCAGCAGCTTCCGGACTAGCGGGAGCCACGAGCAGTACTTC; CDR3aa: CASSFRTSGSHEQYF
abundance: -; d_gene: -; v_gene: TRBV11-3; j_gene: TRBJ2-1; CDR3nt: TGTGCCAGCAGCTTGGGCAATGAGCAGTTCTTC; CDR3aa: CASSLGNEQFF
abundance: -; d_gene: TRBD2; v_gene: TRBV28; j_gene: TRBJ2-7; CDR3nt: TGTGCCAGCAACCTAGCGGGCACCTACGAGCAGTACTTC; CDR3aa: CASNLAGTYEQYF
abundance: -; d_gene: -; v_gene: TRBV19; j_gene: TRBJ1-4; CDR3nt: TGTGCCAGTAGTGTCGCGGGAGCTAATGAAAAACTGTTTTTT; CDR3aa: CASSVAGANEKLFF
abundance: once; d_gene: TRBD1; v_gene: TRBV18; j_gene: TRBJ2-5; CDR3nt: TGTGCCAGCTCACCCTATATAGGACAGGGCCAAGAGACCCAGTACTTC; CDR3aa: CASSPYIGQGQETQYF
abundance: -; d_gene: -; v_gene: TRBV20-1; j_gene: TRBJ2-7; CDR3nt: TGCAGTGCTGGGCTCGGCTACGAGCAGTACTTC; CDR3aa: CSAGLGYEQYF
abundance: -; d_gene: -; v_gene: TRBV28; j_gene: TRBJ1-2; CDR3nt: TGTGCCAGCAGTTTATTCGGCCCATATGGCTACACCTTC; CDR3aa: CASSLFGPYGYTF
abundance: once; d_gene: TRBD2; v_gene: TRBV28; j_gene: TRBJ2-1; CDR3nt: TGTGCCAGCAGTTCCCTGGGACTAGCGGTATACAATGAGCAGTTCTTC; CDR3aa: CASSSLGLAVYNEQFF
abundance: -; d_gene: -; v_gene: TRBV28; j_gene: TRBJ2-2; CDR3nt: TGTGCCAGCACCAAGGGGGGGGCTGGCACCGGGGAGCTGTTTTTT; CDR3aa: CASTKGGAGTGELFF
abundance: -; d_gene: -; v_gene: TRBV5-1; j_gene: TRBJ2-3; CDR3nt: TGCGCCAGCAGCCCGGGACTCACCACAGATACGCAGTATTTT; CDR3aa: CASSPGLTTDTQYF
abundance: -; d_gene: TRBD1; v_gene: TRBV28; j_gene: TRBJ2-7; CDR3nt: TGTGCCAGCAGTTTATGGACAGGGGCTAACGAGCAGTACTTC; CDR3aa: CASSLWTGANEQYF
abundance: -; d_gene: TRBD1; v_gene: TRBV28; j_gene: TRBJ1-2; CDR3nt: TGTGCCAGCAGCCTAGCCAGGGGGTACGGCTACACCTTC; CDR3aa: CASSLARGYGYTF
abundance: -; d_gene: -; v_gene: TRBV19; j_gene: TRBJ2-1; CDR3nt: TGTGCCAGTAGTAGCTTCTATTCGGGGAATGAGCAGTTCTTC; CDR3aa: CASSSFYSGNEQFF
abundance: -; d_gene: -; v_gene: TRBV28; j_gene: TRBJ2-7; CDR3nt: TGTGCCAGCAGTTTAGCTGGGGCCCACCTCGAGCAGTACTTC; CDR3aa: CASSLAGAHLEQYF
abundance: -; d_gene: -; v_gene: TRBV6-1; j_gene: TRBJ1-2; CDR3nt: TGTGCCAGCAGTGAAAGTGGGACCTATGGCTACACCTTC; CDR3aa: CASSESGTYGYTF
abundance: -; d_gene: TRBD1; v_gene: TRBV28; j_gene: TRBJ2-7; CDR3nt: TGTGCCAGCAGTTTGAGGGACAGGAGCTCCTACGAGCAGTACTTC; CDR3aa: CASSLRDRSSYEQYF
abundance: -; d_gene: TRBD2; v_gene: TRBV5-1; j_gene: TRBJ2-1; CDR3nt: TGCGCCAGCAGCTTGGGGGGGACTAGCGGGAATGAGCAGTTCTTC; CDR3aa: CASSLGGTSGNEQFF
abundance: -; d_gene: TRBD2; v_gene: TRBV7-8; j_gene: TRBJ2-3; CDR3nt: TGTGCCAGCAGCCCGGGACTAGCGGGAGGGCGACGCACAGATACGCAGTATTTT; CDR3aa: CASSPGLAGGRRTDTQYF